The clone carrying this TCR beta chain was recorded at least ten times. RNA transcripts provided the source from which TCR beta CDR3 regions were amplified. HTBI primers were employed in a first-round RT-PCR of the TCR CDR3. A single record per CDR3 protein comes from TCRdb applying MiXCR to the multiplex PCR reads. This sample has fewer than 750,000 distinct CDR3 sequences, with around 15% found just once. The CDR3 loop spans 14 amino acids. V shed 7 bases, J shed 4 bases, and the junction held 8 bases outside the gene matches. The sample is drawn from a study of T cells in Graves' hyperthyroidism and ophthalmopathy.

This TCR was recovered from a middle-aged woman with Graves' ophthalmopathy. V is TRBV12-3 or TRBV12-4 and J is TRBJ2-7; 9 bases map to TRBD1. The specimen sequenced was blood. Written as DNA, the CDR3 is TGTGCCAGCAACAGGGGGCCCCCGGGGTACGAGCAGTACTTC. Translated, it gives CASNRGPPGYEQYF.